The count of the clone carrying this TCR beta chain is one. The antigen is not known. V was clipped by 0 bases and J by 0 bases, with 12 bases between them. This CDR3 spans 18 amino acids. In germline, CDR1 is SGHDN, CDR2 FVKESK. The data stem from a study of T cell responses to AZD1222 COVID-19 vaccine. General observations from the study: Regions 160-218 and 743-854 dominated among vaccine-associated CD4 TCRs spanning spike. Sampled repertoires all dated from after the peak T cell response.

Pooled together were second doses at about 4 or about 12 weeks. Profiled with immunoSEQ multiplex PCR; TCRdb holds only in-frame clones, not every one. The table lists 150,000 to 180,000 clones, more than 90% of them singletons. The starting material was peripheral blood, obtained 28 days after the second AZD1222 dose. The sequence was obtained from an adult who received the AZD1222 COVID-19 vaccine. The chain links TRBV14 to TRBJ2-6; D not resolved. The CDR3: CASSQDTVYLSGANVLTF. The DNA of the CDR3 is TGTGCCAGCAGCCAAGATACCGTTTACCTCTCTGGGGCCAACGTCCTGACTTTC.